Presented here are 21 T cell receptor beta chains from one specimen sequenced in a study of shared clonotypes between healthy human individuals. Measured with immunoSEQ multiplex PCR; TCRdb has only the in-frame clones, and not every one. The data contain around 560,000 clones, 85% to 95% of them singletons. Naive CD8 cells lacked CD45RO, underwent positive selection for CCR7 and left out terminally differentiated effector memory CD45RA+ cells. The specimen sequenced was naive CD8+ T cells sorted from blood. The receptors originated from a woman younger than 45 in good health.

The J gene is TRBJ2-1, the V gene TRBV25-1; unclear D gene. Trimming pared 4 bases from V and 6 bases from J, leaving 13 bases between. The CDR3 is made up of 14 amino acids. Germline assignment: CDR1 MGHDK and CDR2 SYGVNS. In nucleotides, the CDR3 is TGTGCCAGCAGTGTGCCTCAGCATCCCAATGAGCAGTTCTTC. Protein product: CASSVPQHPNEQFF. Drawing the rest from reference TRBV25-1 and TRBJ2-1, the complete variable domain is EADIYQTPRYLVIGTGKKITLECSQTMGHDKMYWYQQDPGMELHLIHYSYGVNSTEKGDLSSESTVSRIRTEHFPLTLESARPSHTSQYLCASSVPQHPNEQFFGPGTRLTVL.

The CDR3 nucleotides read TGTGCCAGCAGTGAAGGGCTGGCTGGGGGTGAAAAACTGTTTTTT. This gives the protein CASSEGLAGGEKLFF. The chain carries TRBV25-1 and TRBJ1-4; tentatively, D is TRBD1 (5 bases). Germline V gene data show CDR1 as MGHDK and CDR2 as SYGVNS. This CDR3 spans 15 amino acids. Trimming stripped 2 bases from V and 7 bases from J, with 14 bases between.

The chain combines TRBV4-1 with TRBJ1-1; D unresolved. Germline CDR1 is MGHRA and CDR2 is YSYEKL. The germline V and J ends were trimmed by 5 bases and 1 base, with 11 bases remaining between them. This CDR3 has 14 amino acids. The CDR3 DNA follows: TGCGCCAGCAGCTTTGGACGGGGGAACACTGAAGCTTTCTTT. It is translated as CASSFGRGNTEAFF.

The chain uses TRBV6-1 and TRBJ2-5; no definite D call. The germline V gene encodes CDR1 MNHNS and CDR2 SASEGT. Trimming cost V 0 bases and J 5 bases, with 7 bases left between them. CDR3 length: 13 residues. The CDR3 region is CASSEAVVETQYF. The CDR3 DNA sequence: TGTGCCAGCAGTGAAGCAGTCGTGGAGACCCAGTACTTC.

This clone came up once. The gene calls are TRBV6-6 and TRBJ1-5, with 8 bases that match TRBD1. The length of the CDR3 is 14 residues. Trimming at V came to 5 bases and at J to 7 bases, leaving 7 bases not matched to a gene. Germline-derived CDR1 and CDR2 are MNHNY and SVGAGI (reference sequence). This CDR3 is CASSDDRGGQPQHF. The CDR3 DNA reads TGTGCCAGCAGTGACGACAGGGGAGGACAGCCCCAGCATTTT.

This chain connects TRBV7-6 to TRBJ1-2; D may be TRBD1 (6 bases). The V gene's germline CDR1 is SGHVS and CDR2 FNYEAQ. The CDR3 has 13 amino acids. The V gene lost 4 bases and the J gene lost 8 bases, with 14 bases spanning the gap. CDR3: CASSSTQGQGYTF. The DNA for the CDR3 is TGTGCCAGCAGCTCAACACAGGGCCAAGGCTACACCTTC.

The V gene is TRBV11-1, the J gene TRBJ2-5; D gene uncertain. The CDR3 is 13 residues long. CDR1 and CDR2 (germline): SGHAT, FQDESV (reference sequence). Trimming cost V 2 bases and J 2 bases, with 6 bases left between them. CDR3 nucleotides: TGTGCCAGCAGCTTATACGGTCAAGAGACCCAGTACTTC. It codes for CASSLYGQETQYF.

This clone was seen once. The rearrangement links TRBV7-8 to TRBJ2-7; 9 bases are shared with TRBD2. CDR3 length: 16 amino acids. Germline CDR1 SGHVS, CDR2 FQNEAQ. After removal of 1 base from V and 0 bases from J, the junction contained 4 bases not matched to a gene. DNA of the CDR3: TGTGCCAGCAGCTTAGTTGCAGCGGGAGGCTCCTACGAGCAGTACTTC. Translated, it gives CASSLVAAGGSYEQYF.

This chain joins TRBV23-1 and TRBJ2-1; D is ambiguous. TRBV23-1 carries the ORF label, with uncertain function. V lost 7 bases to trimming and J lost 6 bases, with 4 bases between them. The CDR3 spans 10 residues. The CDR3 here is CASIFNEQFF. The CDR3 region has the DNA TGCGCCAGCATATTCAATGAGCAGTTCTTC.

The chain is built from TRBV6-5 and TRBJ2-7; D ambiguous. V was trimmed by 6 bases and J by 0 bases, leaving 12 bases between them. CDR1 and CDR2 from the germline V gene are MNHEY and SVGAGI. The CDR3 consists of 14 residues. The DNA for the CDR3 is TGTGCCAGCAGCCCCCTTAGGGCCTCCTACGAGCAGTACTTC. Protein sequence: CASSPLRASYEQYF.

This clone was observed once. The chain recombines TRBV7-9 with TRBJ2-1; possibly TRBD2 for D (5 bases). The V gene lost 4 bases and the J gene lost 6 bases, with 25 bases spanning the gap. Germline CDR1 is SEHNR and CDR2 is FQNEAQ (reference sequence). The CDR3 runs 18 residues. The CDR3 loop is CASSSQQLETTTFNEQFF. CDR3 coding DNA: TGTGCCAGCAGCTCCCAGCAGCTCGAGACTACGACCTTCAATGAGCAGTTCTTC.

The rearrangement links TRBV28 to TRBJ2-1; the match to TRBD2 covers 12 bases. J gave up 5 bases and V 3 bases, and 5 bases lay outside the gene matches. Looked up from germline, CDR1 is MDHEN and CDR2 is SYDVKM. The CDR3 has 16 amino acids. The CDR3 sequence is CASSFPTSGSHNEQFF. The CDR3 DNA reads TGTGCCAGCAGTTTCCCGACTAGCGGGAGCCACAATGAGCAGTTCTTC. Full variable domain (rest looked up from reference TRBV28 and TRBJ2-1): DVKVTQSSRYLVKRTGEKVFLECVQDMDHENMFWYRQDPGLGLRLIYFSYDVKMKEKGDIPEGYSVSREKKERFSLILESASTNQTSMYLCASSFPTSGSHNEQFFGPGTRLTVL.

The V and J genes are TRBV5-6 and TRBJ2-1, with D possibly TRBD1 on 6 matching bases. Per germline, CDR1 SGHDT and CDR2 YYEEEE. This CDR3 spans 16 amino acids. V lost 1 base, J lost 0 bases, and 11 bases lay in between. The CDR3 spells CASSLTGQYSYNEQFF. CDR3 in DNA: TGTGCCAGCAGCTTGACGGGACAATACTCCTACAATGAGCAGTTCTTC.

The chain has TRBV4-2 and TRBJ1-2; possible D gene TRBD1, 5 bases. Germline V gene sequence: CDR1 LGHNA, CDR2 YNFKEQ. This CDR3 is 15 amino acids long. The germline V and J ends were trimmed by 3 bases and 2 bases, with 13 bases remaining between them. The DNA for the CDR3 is TGTGCCAGCAGCCATGAGGAGACAGTGAACTATGGCTACACCTTC. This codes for CASSHEETVNYGYTF.

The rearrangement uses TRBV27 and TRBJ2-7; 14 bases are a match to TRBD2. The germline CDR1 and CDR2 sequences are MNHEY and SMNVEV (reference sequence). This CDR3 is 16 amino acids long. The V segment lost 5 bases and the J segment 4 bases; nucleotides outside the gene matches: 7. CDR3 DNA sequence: TGTGCCAGCAGTCCCGGGACTAGCGGGAGTCTTTACGAGCAGTACTTC. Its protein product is CASSPGTSGSLYEQYF.

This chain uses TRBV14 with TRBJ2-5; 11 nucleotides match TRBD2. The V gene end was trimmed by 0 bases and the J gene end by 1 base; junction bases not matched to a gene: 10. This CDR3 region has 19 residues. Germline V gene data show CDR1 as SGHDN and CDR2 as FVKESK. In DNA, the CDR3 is TGTGCCAGCAGCCAAGATTTGTCTAGCGGGGGGAACCTCCAAGAGACCCAGTACTTC. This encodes CASSQDLSSGGNLQETQYF.

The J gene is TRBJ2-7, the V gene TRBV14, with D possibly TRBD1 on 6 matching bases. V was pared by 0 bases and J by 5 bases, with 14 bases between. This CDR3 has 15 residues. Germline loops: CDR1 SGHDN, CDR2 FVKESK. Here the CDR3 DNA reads TGTGCCAGCAGCCAAGACACCCGGGACACACACGAGCAGTACTTC. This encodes CASSQDTRDTHEQYF. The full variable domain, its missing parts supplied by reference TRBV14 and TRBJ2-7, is EAGVTQFPSHSVIEKGQTVTLRCDPISGHDNLYWYRRVMGKEIKFLLHFVKESKQDESGMPNNRFLAERTGGTYSTLKVQPAELEDSGVYFCASSQDTRDTHEQYFGPGTRLTVT.

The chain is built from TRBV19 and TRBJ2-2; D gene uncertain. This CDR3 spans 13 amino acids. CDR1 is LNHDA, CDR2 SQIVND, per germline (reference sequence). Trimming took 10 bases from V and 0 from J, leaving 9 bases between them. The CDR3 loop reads CATELPNTGELFF. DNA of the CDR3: TGTGCCACCGAACTTCCGAACACCGGGGAGCTGTTTTTT.

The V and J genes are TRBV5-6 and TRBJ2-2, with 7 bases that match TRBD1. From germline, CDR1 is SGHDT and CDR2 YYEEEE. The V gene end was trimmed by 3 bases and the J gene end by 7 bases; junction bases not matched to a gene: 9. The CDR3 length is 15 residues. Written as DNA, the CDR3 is TGTGCCAGCAGCTCCGACAGGGATCGATTCGGGGAGCTGTTTTTT. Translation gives CASSSDRDRFGELFF. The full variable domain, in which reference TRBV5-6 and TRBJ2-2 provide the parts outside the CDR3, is DAGVTQSPTHLIKTRGQQVTLRCSPKSGHDTVSWYQQALGQGPQFIFQYYEEEERQRGNFPDRFSGHQFPNYSSELNVNALLLGDSALYLCASSSDRDRFGELFFGEGSRLTVL.

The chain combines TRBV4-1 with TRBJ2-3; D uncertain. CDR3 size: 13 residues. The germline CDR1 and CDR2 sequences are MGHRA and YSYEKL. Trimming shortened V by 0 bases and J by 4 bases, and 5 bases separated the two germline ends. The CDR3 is CASSQEQSDTQYF. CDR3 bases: TGCGCCAGCAGCCAAGAACAGTCAGATACGCAGTATTTT.

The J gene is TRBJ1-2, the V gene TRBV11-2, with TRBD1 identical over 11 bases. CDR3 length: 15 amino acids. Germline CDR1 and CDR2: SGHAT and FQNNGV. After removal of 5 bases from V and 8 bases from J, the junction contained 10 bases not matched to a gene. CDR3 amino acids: CASSPGTGGVEGYTF. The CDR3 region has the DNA TGTGCCAGCAGCCCCGGGACAGGGGGAGTAGAGGGCTACACCTTC. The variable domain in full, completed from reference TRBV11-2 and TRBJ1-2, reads EAGVAQSPRYKIIEKRQSVAFWCNPISGHATLYWYQQILGQGPKLLIQFQNNGVVDDSQLPKDRFSAERLKGVDSTLKIQPAKLEDSAVYLCASSPGTGGVEGYTFGSGTRLTVV.